The 22 T cell receptor beta chains reported below all come from one sample, sequenced in a study of T cell responses to AZD1222 COVID-19 vaccine. TCRdb keeps only in-frame clones here, not all; method: immunoSEQ multiplex PCR. The sample shows tens of thousands of clones, around 87% of them seen only once. Here the sequenced sample was peripheral blood, taken 28 days after the second AZD1222 dose. Every receptor here comes from an adult who received the AZD1222 COVID-19 vaccine.

The chain employs TRBV6-5 and TRBJ2-7; 8 nucleotides agree with TRBD1. V gave up 0 bases and J gave up 4 bases; unmatched junction bases: 5. The CDR3 contains 15 residues. CDR1 and CDR2 (germline): MNHEY, SVGAGI. CDR3: CASSYSSQGAYEQYF. The CDR3 DNA reads TGTGCCAGCAGTTACTCGAGCCAGGGGGCGTACGAGCAGTACTTC.

CDR3 bases: TGTGCCAGCAGTGAAAGGGACAGGGGGAGTTCACCCCTCCACTTT. Translation gives CASSERDRGSSPLHF. V usage is TRBV2 and J usage is TRBJ1-6; 11 positions agree with TRBD1. Germline assignment: CDR1 SNHLY and CDR2 FYNNEI. With V trimmed by 2 bases and J by 9 bases, 3 bases remained unmatched. CDR3 size: 15 residues.

The chain uses TRBV28 and TRBJ1-6; 8 bases are a match to TRBD1. This CDR3 is built from 16 residues. The J segment lost 7 bases and the V segment lost 8 bases, leaving 13 bases of the junction unmatched. Germline assignment: CDR1 MDHEN and CDR2 SYDVKM. CDR3 protein: CASRRVSGQGNSPLHF. As DNA, the CDR3 is TGTGCCAGCCGTAGAGTTAGTGGACAGGGAAATTCACCCCTCCACTTT. Full variable domain (remainder filled in from reference TRBV28 and TRBJ1-6): DVKVTQSSRYLVKRTGEKVFLECVQDMDHENMFWYRQDPGLGLRLIYFSYDVKMKEKGDIPEGYSVSREKKERFSLILESASTNQTSMYLCASRRVSGQGNSPLHFGNGTRLTVT.

This CDR3 reads CASGLRALNSPLHF. The DNA of the CDR3 is TGCGCCAGTGGACTCCGGGCCTTAAATTCACCCCTCCACTTT. The chain links TRBV4-3 to TRBJ1-6; D is undetermined. V dropped 9 bases and J dropped 7 bases, with 16 bases sitting between them. CDR1 LGHNA and CDR2 YSLEER come from the germline V gene. CDR3 length: 14 amino acids.

The CDR3 loop is CASSQEVGWNYGYTF. The CDR3 nucleotides read TGCGCCAGCAGCCAAGAAGTAGGGTGGAACTATGGCTACACCTTC. V is TRBV4-3 and J is TRBJ1-2, with D uncertain. V gave up 0 bases and J gave up 2 bases, with 10 bases separating them. The V gene's germline CDR1 is LGHNA and CDR2 YSLEER. The CDR3 totals 15 residues.

This chain connects TRBV6-2 or TRBV6-3 to TRBJ1-5, with D unresolved. The CDR3 sequence is 15 residues long. Deletions cut 0 bases from V and 7 bases from J, with 13 bases between. From germline, CDR1 is MNHEY and CDR2 SVGEGT. CDR3 sequence: CASSYSTLGWQPQHF. The DNA for the CDR3 is TGTGCCAGCAGTTACTCGACGTTAGGGTGGCAGCCCCAGCATTTT.

The V gene is TRBV19, the J gene TRBJ1-2; unclear D gene. V was pared by 9 bases and J by 1 base, with 12 bases between. CDR1 and CDR2 from the germline V gene are LNHDA and SQIVND (reference sequence). The length of the CDR3 is 13 residues. For the CDR3, the DNA is TGTGCCAGCCGCACGGCAATTAACTATGGCTACACCTTC. Translation: CASRTAINYGYTF.

The V and J genes are TRBV2 and TRBJ1-1, with TRBD1 as a possible D gene (5 bases). This CDR3 has 13 amino acids. CDR1 is SNHLY and CDR2 is FYNNEI in the germline V gene. The V and J ends lost 6 bases and 1 base respectively, with 9 bases between them. CDR3 residues: CASSLTGNTEAFF. In nucleotides, the CDR3 is TGTGCCAGCAGCCTCACAGGGAACACTGAAGCTTTCTTT.

The V gene is TRBV19, the J gene TRBJ2-2, with TRBD1 matching over 7 bases. The CDR3 has 14 residues. V lost 1 base to trimming and J lost 7 bases; unmatched junction nucleotides: 3. CDR1 is LNHDA, CDR2 SQIVND, per germline (reference sequence). The CDR3 DNA follows: TGTGCCAGTAGTATAGGCAGGGGGAACGGGGAGCTGTTTTTT. Amino acids: CASSIGRGNGELFF.

The V gene is TRBV12-3 or TRBV12-4, the J gene TRBJ2-1; D is undetermined. Trimming left V 1 base short and J 6 bases short, with 7 bases between. The CDR3 loop spans 13 amino acids. Here the CDR3 DNA reads TGTGCCAGCAGTTTAGGCCTAGGCAATGAGCAGTTCTTC. It translates to CASSLGLGNEQFF.

The chain is built from TRBV6-1 and TRBJ2-3; weak D call: TRBD2 (6 bases). This CDR3 has 15 amino acids. V gave up 2 bases and J gave up 4 bases, with 13 bases separating them. Germline lookup yields CDR1 MNHNS and CDR2 SASEGT. In DNA, the CDR3 is TGTGCCAGCAGTGAAACGGGGGTGTCGGCAGATACGCAGTATTTT. It encodes CASSETGVSADTQYF.

The CDR3 protein is CASSHSSGDQPQHF. Written as DNA, the CDR3 is TGTGCCAGCAGCCATTCGAGTGGAGATCAGCCCCAGCATTTT. The rearrangement joins TRBV3-1 (or the pseudogene TRBV3-2) to TRBJ1-5; D not resolved. From germline, CDR1 is LGHDT and CDR2 YNNKEL (reference sequence). The CDR3 runs 14 residues. V was pared by 3 bases and J by 5 bases, with 11 bases between.

The chain combines TRBV19 with TRBJ1-1; D unclear. Trimming cost V 0 bases and J 14 bases, with 16 bases left between them. Germline CDR1 LNHDA, CDR2 SQIVND (reference sequence). The length of the CDR3 is 13 residues. The CDR3 is CASSIDPLGRAFF. The CDR3 DNA is TGTGCCAGTAGTATAGATCCCCTCGGACGCGCCTTCTTT.

In this sample, this clone turned up a few times. This chain links TRBV7-9 with TRBJ2-2; 7 nucleotides align to TRBD1. From germline, CDR1 is SEHNR and CDR2 FQNEAQ (reference sequence). Trimming removed 1 base from V and 1 base from J; junction bases left unmatched: 3. This CDR3 has 16 amino acids. CDR3 amino acids: CASSLVRTGNTGELFF. The CDR3 nucleotides read TGTGCCAGCAGCTTAGTTCGGACAGGGAACACCGGGGAGCTGTTTTTT.

This clone was observed a single time. V usage is TRBV5-4 and J usage is TRBJ1-2, with a weak D call TRBD1 (5 bases). The germline gives CDR1 SGHNT, CDR2 YYREEE (reference sequence). V lost 0 bases to trimming and J lost 3 bases, with 12 bases between them. This CDR3 is 15 amino acids long. In nucleotides, the CDR3 is TGTGCCAGCAGCTTGGGTAGCAGGGTGGACTATGGCTACACCTTC. Translation: CASSLGSRVDYGYTF.

CDR3 region: CASSLKTGTVNEKLFF. CDR3 DNA: TGTGCCAGCAGCCTAAAAACAGGAACGGTTAATGAAAAACTGTTTTTT. The chain is built from TRBV5-6 and TRBJ1-4; TRBD1 might be the D (5 bases). From germline, CDR1 is SGHDT and CDR2 YYEEEE. The CDR3 runs 16 residues. V was pared by 4 bases and J by 4 bases, with 17 bases between.

The chain combines TRBV7-6 with TRBJ1-4; D is possibly TRBD1 (5 bases). The V end was cut by 5 bases, the J end by 8 bases, with 27 bases between. This CDR3 has 18 amino acids. In germline, CDR1 is SGHVS, CDR2 FNYEAQ. Written as DNA, the CDR3 is TGTGCCAGCAGCCCCGGGAGCGGGACCGACCTGTCGGGCGAAAAACTGTTTTTT. Its translation is CASSPGSGTDLSGEKLFF.

The rearrangement uses TRBV28 and TRBJ1-4; D call uncertain. Deletions cut 5 bases from V and 3 bases from J, with 10 bases between. CDR1 is MDHEN, CDR2 SYDVKM, per germline. There are 14 residues in the CDR3. For the CDR3, the DNA is TGTGCCAGCAGTGTAGCGGGCCCTAATGAAAAACTGTTTTTT. Protein: CASSVAGPNEKLFF.

This sequence joins TRBV2 and TRBJ2-2, with D tentatively TRBD1 or TRBD2 (5 bases each). Trimming pared 5 bases from V and 3 bases from J, leaving 13 bases between. CDR1 is SNHLY and CDR2 is FYNNEI in the germline V gene. The CDR3 runs to 15 residues. This CDR3 is CASSPGRRYTGELFF. The CDR3 nucleotides read TGTGCCAGCAGTCCGGGACGGCGTTACACCGGGGAGCTGTTTTTT. The whole variable domain, filled in from reference TRBV2 and TRBJ2-2, reads EPEVTQTPSHQVTQMGQEVILRCVPISNHLYFYWYRQILGQKVEFLVSFYNNEISEKSEIFDDQFSVERPDGSNFTLKIRSTKLEDSAMYFCASSPGRRYTGELFFGEGSRLTVL.

The chain recombines TRBV5-1 with TRBJ2-1; 10 nucleotides agree with TRBD1. The germline V gene has CDR1 SGHRS and CDR2 YFSETQ. The CDR3 has 14 residues. J was trimmed by 9 bases and V by 4 bases; bases with no gene match: 7. CDR3 bases: TGCGCCAGCAGCCAGGGACAGGGGATCGGTGAGCAGTTCTTC. Translated: CASSQGQGIGEQFF.

This sequence joins TRBV30 and TRBJ1-2; D is uncertain. CDR1 GTSNPN and CDR2 SVGIG come from the germline V gene (reference sequence). V was pared by 0 bases and J by 2 bases, with 10 bases between. The length of the CDR3 is 14 residues. The CDR3 loop reads CAWSVSALNYGYTF. The CDR3 DNA is TGTGCCTGGAGTGTTTCGGCCCTAAACTATGGCTACACCTTC.

The rearrangement uses TRBV28 and TRBJ1-2; TRBD1 might be the D (6 bases). This CDR3 is 17 amino acids long. CDR1 and CDR2 (germline): MDHEN, SYDVKM. Trimming pared 2 bases from V and 8 bases from J, leaving 24 bases between. CDR3 protein: CASSLGTQGGSERGYTF. The CDR3 nucleotides read TGTGCCAGCAGTTTAGGAACACAAGGGGGATCCGAGAGGGGCTACACCTTC.